This is a list of T cell receptor beta chains from one sample in a study of beta chain features in type 1 diabetes. Here immunoSEQ multiplex PCR was the method, and the copy in TCRdb shows in-frame clones only, minus some. Of about 660,000 clones listed, more than 13% are singletons. The sample comprised naive CD4+ T cells from blood. The receptors shown here come from a man younger than 30 with type 1 diabetes. Each CDR3 is given with its conserved first and last residue. A D gene is named only where the DNA matches it firmly. Expanded clones are given a class, and other clones once, few, many or no size at all.

few	TRBJ2-5	TRBV9	13	TRBD1	CASSVDQGDTQYF	TGTGCCAGCAGCGTAGACCAGGGGGACACCCAGTACTTC
.	TRBJ1-1	TRBV11-2	13	.	CASSLTGRTEAFF	TGTGCCAGCAGCTTAACAGGGCGCACTGAAGCTTTCTTT
.	TRBJ2-5	TRBV2	18	.	CASSDTPRAPAGGETQYF	TGTGCCAGCAGTGATACGCCCCGGGCCCCAGCCGGAGGAGAGACCCAGTACTTC
.	TRBJ1-5	TRBV30	13	.	CAWSKGPVQPQHF	TGTGCCTGGAGTAAAGGGCCAGTTCAGCCCCAGCATTTT
.	TRBJ1-2	TRBV19	13	TRBD1	CASGDRANYGYTF	TGTGCCAGTGGGGACAGAGCTAACTATGGCTACACCTTC
.	TRBJ2-5	TRBV11-2	13	.	CASSLGNQETQYF	TGTGCCAGCAGCTTAGGGAACCAAGAGACCCAGTACTTC
.	TRBJ2-1	TRBV6-5	15	.	CASSYSIPSYNEQFF	TGTGCCAGCAGTTACTCGATTCCCTCCTACAATGAGCAGTTCTTC
.	TRBJ1-6	TRBV2	12	.	CASSEDTAYLHF	TGTGCCAGCAGTGAGGACACCGCGTACCTCCACTTT
few	TRBJ2-5	TRBV6-5	13	.	CASSYSRMETQYF	TGTGCCAGCAGTTACTCCCGTATGGAGACCCAGTACTTC
.	TRBJ1-1	TRBV27	15	TRBD1	CASRLNQGGNTEAFF	TGTGCCAGCAGACTGAACCAGGGGGGGAACACTGAAGCTTTCTTT
few	TRBJ2-1	TRBV19	16	TRBD2	CASSIDTAGGSNEQFF	TGTGCCAGTAGTATAGACACGGCGGGAGGGTCCAATGAGCAGTTCTTC
few	TRBJ1-5	TRBV7-9	15	.	CASSLALGANQPQHF	TGTGCCAGCAGCTTAGCGCTGGGAGCGAATCAGCCCCAGCATTTT
few	TRBJ1-1	TRBV29-1	13	.	CSVSRGPETEAFF	TGCAGCGTGAGCAGGGGCCCCGAAACTGAAGCTTTCTTT
.	TRBJ1-6	TRBV25-1	14	.	CASSGGSYNSPLHF	TGTGCCAGCAGTGGGGGTTCTTATAATTCACCCCTCCACTTT
few	TRBJ1-1	TRBV7-2	13	.	CASSRSGNTEAFF	TGTGCCAGCAGCCGAAGCGGGAACACTGAAGCTTTCTTT
few	TRBJ2-1	TRBV5-4	14	.	CASSLPAAYNEQFF	TGTGCCAGCAGTCTTCCGGCCGCCTACAATGAGCAGTTCTTC
.	TRBJ1-5	TRBV6-1	13	.	CASSFHENQPQHF	TGTGCCAGCAGTTTCCATGAGAATCAGCCCCAGCATTTT
few	TRBJ2-3	TRBV6-1	16	.	CASSAVVGLGTDTQYF	TGTGCCAGCAGTGCCGTAGTGGGGTTAGGCACAGATACGCAGTATTTT
.	TRBJ1-4	TRBV30	15	.	CAWSPTRVGNEKLFF	TGTGCCTGGAGTCCCACTAGGGTTGGTAATGAAAAACTGTTTTTT
few	TRBJ1-2	TRBV6-5	14	.	CASSYRGQGGGYTF	TGTGCCAGCAGTTACCGGGGGCAGGGAGGAGGCTACACCTTC
.	TRBJ2-7	TRBV4-2	14	.	CASSQDRKGNEQYF	TGTGCCAGCAGCCAAGATCGGAAGGGCAACGAGCAGTACTTC
few	TRBJ1-1	TRBV6-5	14	.	CASIPTGQNTEAFF	TGTGCCAGCATCCCGACAGGCCAGAACACTGAAGCTTTCTTT
few	TRBJ1-3	TRBV6-5	15	.	CASSYRESRGNTIYF	TGTGCCAGCAGTTACCGGGAGAGCCGCGGAAACACCATATATTTT
.	TRBJ2-7	TRBV30	13	TRBD1	CAWGRQGLGEQYF	TGTGCCTGGGGGAGACAGGGTCTGGGGGAGCAGTACTTC
.	TRBJ2-6	TRBV2	14	.	CASMAFSGANVLTF	TGTGCCAGCATGGCCTTCTCTGGGGCCAACGTCCTGACTTTC